The rows below give T cell receptor beta chains drawn from one sample of a study of response to subunit inactivated influenza vaccine. TCRdb re-called the RT-PCR reads through MiXCR, storing one row per CDR3 protein. In the table there are roughly 170,000 distinct CDR3 sequences, about 9.3% of which are singletons. Sequencing was performed on non-naive T cells sorted from PBMCs, taken on the day of vaccination. Receptors were obtained from a man aged 45-65 years who received an inactivated influenza vaccine. CDR3s include the opening cysteine and the closing phenylalanine or tryptophan. Fields, in order: D gene, V gene, clone size, J gene, CDR3 protein, CDR3 DNA. D genes are given only for firm matches. Expanded clones get a size class; other rows say once, few or many, or leave the size out.

NA	TRBV15	NA	TRBJ1-1	CATSPLARTEAFF	TGTGCCACCAGCCCCCTGGCTAGGACTGAAGCTTTCTTT
NA	TRBV12-3/TRBV12-4	many	TRBJ1-2	CASSFRGQGGGYTF	TGTGCCAGCAGTTTTCGGGGACAAGGCGGTGGCTACACCTTC
NA	TRBV6-1	few	TRBJ2-7	CASSERGRTYEQYF	TGTGCCAGCAGTGAACGGGGACGAACCTACGAGCAGTACTTC
TRBD2	TRBV4-3	many	TRBJ2-7	CASSQQRGYEQYF	TGCGCCAGCAGCCAGCAGCGGGGCTACGAGCAGTACTTC
NA	TRBV6-1	few	TRBJ1-2	CASSERGGANYGYTF	TGTGCCAGCAGTGAACGCGGGGGTGCTAACTATGGCTACACCTTC
NA	TRBV11-3	many	TRBJ2-7	CASSLRGTPGPLSYEQYF	TGTGCCAGCAGCTTAAGGGGAACTCCGGGACCCTTAAGTTACGAGCAGTACTTC
NA	TRBV20-1	once	TRBJ2-1	CSANHPNGYNEQFF	TGCAGTGCTAACCATCCGAACGGATACAATGAGCAGTTCTTC
NA	TRBV7-6	NA	TRBJ2-1	CASSLAVRTEQFF	TGTGCCAGCAGCTTAGCGGTCCGGACTGAGCAGTTCTTC
TRBD1	TRBV11-2	few	TRBJ2-7	CASRKSGTGRYEQYF	TGTGCCAGCAGAAAATCCGGGACAGGGAGGTACGAGCAGTACTTC
TRBD1	TRBV7-8	NA	TRBJ1-5	CASSLAGGTGGQPQHF	TGTGCCAGCAGCTTAGCGGGGGGGACAGGGGGACAGCCCCAGCATTTT
NA	TRBV18	NA	TRBJ2-5	CASSPAGTEASETQYF	TGTGCCAGCTCACCGGCGGGGACGGAAGCCTCAGAGACCCAGTACTTC
NA	TRBV5-6	few	TRBJ2-1	CASSPGLNEQFF	TGTGCCAGCAGCCCGGGCCTCAATGAGCAGTTCTTC
NA	TRBV7-2	few	TRBJ2-7	CASSLGWGPAYEQYF	TGTGCCAGCAGCTTAGGGTGGGGGCCCGCCTACGAGCAGTACTTC